This T cell receptor (beta chain) was captured in a study of blood T cell repertoires in COVID-19. Study-level information: The study drew acute and convalescent COVID-19 samples from the United States, Italy and Spain. T cells, B-cell-depleted T cells, or PBMCs supplied cDNA or gDNA.

The V gene end was trimmed by 1 base and the J gene end by 2 bases; junction bases not matched to a gene: 3. CDR3 length: 15 amino acids. Germline assignment: CDR1 KGHSH and CDR2 LQKENI. Original handling: Reference gene primer amplification in the assay estimated nucleated cell counts. The table came from immunoSEQ multiplex PCR; TCRdb's copy has only in-frame clones and leaves some out. V and J calls and clone size are as listed in that table; D and trimming were resolved from the DNA. The table has tens of thousands of clones, around four fifths seen once. This clone is a singleton in its sample. The chain combines TRBV18 with TRBJ1-2; 8 positions agree with TRBD1. The sequencing input was peripheral blood. The clonotype was recovered from an elderly woman with acute or convalescent COVID-19. The CDR3 is CASSPLGQGNYGYTF. CDR3 coding DNA: TGTGCCAGCTCACCACTCGGACAGGGCAACTATGGCTACACCTTC.